The 15 T cell receptor beta chains below come from one sample, sequenced in a study of Graves' ophthalmopathy and Graves' hyperthyroidism. The study amplified TCR beta CDR3 regions using RNA transcripts. Investigators did first-round RT-PCR with HTBI primers, then second-round multiplex PCR. TCRdb re-called the multiplex PCR reads through MiXCR, storing one row per CDR3 protein. The sample holds hundreds of thousands of distinct CDR3 sequences, 22% seen once. The sequenced material came from peripheral blood. The receptors derive from a woman between 18 and 29 years old with stable Graves' hyperthyroidism. Some clones in this sample may be carry-over from other donors' samples.

The table lists this clonotype with many counts. One end of the junction varies from germline; a read error may be responsible. The chain is built from TRBV6-5 and TRBJ2-7; 9 bases align to TRBD2. This CDR3 is built from 13 residues. The germline gives CDR1 MNHEY, CDR2 SVGAGI. The CDR3 sequence is CASQIAGVPLSHF. The CDR3 DNA reads as TGTGCCAGCCAGATAGCGGGAGTCCCACTCTCTCACTTC.

This clonotype came up many times. The rearrangement joins TRBV28 to TRBJ2-7; 9 bases line up with TRBD2. Looked up from germline, CDR1 is MDHEN and CDR2 is SYDVKM. The ends lost 7 bases at V and 0 bases at J; junction bases unmatched: 4. The CDR3 loop spans 14 amino acids. The CDR3 DNA reads as TGTGCCAGCATCATTAGCGGGAGCTCCTACGAGCAGTACTTC. Amino acids: CASIISGSSYEQYF.

This clonotype has ten or more counts. V usage is TRBV6-4 and J usage is TRBJ1-1, with unresolved D. CDR1 and CDR2 from the germline V gene are MRHNA and SNTAGT. The CDR3 has 17 residues. V lost 6 bases and J 0 bases, leaving 20 bases between the germline ends. The CDR3 nucleotides are TGTGCCAGCAGCCGAGCCGACATACCCCTGTTGAACACTGAAGCTTTCTTT. This codes for CASSRADIPLLNTEAFF.

The chain is built from TRBV2 and TRBJ1-5, with D perhaps matching TRBD1 (6 bases). From germline, CDR1 is SNHLY and CDR2 FYNNEI. V lost 7 bases, J lost 1 base, and 11 bases lay in between. The CDR3 sequence is 14 residues long. This CDR3 reads CASKGGLSNQPQHF. The CDR3 bases are TGTGCCAGCAAAGGGGGGTTGAGCAATCAGCCCCAGCATTTT.

V and J are TRBV28 and TRBJ2-7; 12 positions match TRBD1. The J segment lost 9 bases and the V segment lost 2 bases, leaving 5 bases of the junction unmatched. The germline V gene has CDR1 MDHEN and CDR2 SYDVKM. CDR3 size: 14 residues. The CDR3 is CASSLAAGQGAQYF. For the CDR3, the DNA is TGTGCCAGCAGTTTAGCGGCGGGACAGGGGGCGCAGTACTTC.

This clonotype appeared many times. The CDR3 coding sequence is TGTGCCAGCAGCTTACTAAAGCGGGACGGCTATGGCTACACCTTC. Translating gives CASSLLKRDGYGYTF. The chain recombines TRBV11-2 with TRBJ1-2, with D possibly matching TRBD1 (5 bases). Germline V CDR1 and CDR2: SGHAT, FQNNGV. The CDR3 is 15 residues long. Trimming left V 2 bases short and J 4 bases short, with 14 bases between.

The chain combines TRBV6-4 with TRBJ1-1; D uncertain. Germline CDR1 is MRHNA and CDR2 is SNTAGT. The CDR3 is made up of 12 amino acids. V was trimmed by 7 bases and J by 5 bases, leaving 11 bases between them. CDR3 sequence reads: CASKRRRTEAFF. For the CDR3, the DNA is TGTGCCAGCAAGCGACGACGGACTGAAGCTTTCTTT.

This clonotype was seen repeatedly, ten times or more. J is TRBJ1-1 and V is TRBV6-2 or TRBV6-3, with D unclear. The CDR3 runs to 14 residues. Trimming took off 1 base at V and 3 bases at J, with 9 bases between the two ends. Germline V gene lookup returns CDR1 MNHEY and CDR2 SVGEGT. DNA of the CDR3: TGTGCCAGCAGTTACTTGTGGGTGGACACTGAAGCTTTCTTT. It codes for CASSYLWVDTEAFF.

The chain employs TRBV5-1 and TRBJ1-5, with TRBD1 matching over 8 bases. The germline CDR1 and CDR2 sequences are SGHRS and YFSETQ. With V trimmed by 0 bases and J by 7 bases, 6 bases remained unmatched. The length of the CDR3 is 15 residues. The CDR3 DNA sequence: TGCGCCAGCAGCTTGGATTTGTCAGGGGGCCAGCCCCAGCATTTT. Its protein is CASSLDLSGGQPQHF.

This chain uses TRBV2 with TRBJ1-2, with D maybe TRBD1 (5 bases). This CDR3 region has 13 residues. Trimming stripped 3 bases from V and 7 bases from J, with 12 bases between. CDR1 and CDR2 (germline): SNHLY, FYNNEI. The CDR3 DNA reads TGTGCCAGCAGTGAGGGACGGGGCTGTGGCTACACCTTC. It is translated as CASSEGRGCGYTF.

This CDR3 reads CASSLSRENTGELFF. Here the CDR3 DNA reads TGTGCCAGCAGTTTAAGTAGGGAAAACACCGGGGAGCTGTTTTTT. This chain uses TRBV12-3 or TRBV12-4 with TRBJ2-2; D ambiguous. V lost 2 bases to trimming and J lost 2 bases, with 9 bases between them. CDR3 length equals 15 residues.

This clonotype has just a few counts. The V and J genes are TRBV19 and TRBJ1-5, with TRBD1 matching 10 bases. Germline V gives CDR1 LNHDA, CDR2 SQIVND (reference sequence). The ends lost 4 bases at V and 6 bases at J; junction bases unmatched: 9. This CDR3 region has 16 residues. The CDR3 reads CASSKSDRGLVQPQHF. The CDR3 nucleotides are TGTGCCAGTAGTAAGTCCGACAGGGGGCTGGTTCAGCCCCAGCATTTT.

The sample holds a few counts of this clonotype. V gene TRBV4-1 combines with J gene TRBJ2-5; 10 bases agree with TRBD2. CDR1 and CDR2 (germline): MGHRA, YSYEKL. The V segment lost 5 bases and the J segment 5 bases; nucleotides outside the gene matches: 11. This CDR3 is 16 amino acids long. CDR3 nucleotides: TGCGCCAGCAGCGCGGGGGTGCTAGCGGGGGAGGAGACCCAGTACTTC. Its translation is CASSAGVLAGEETQYF.

This clonotype was detected ten times or more. V and J are TRBV12-3 or TRBV12-4 and TRBJ2-2, with TRBD1 matching over 10 bases. J gave up 4 bases and V 6 bases, and 8 bases lay outside the gene matches. The CDR3 consists of 16 residues. The CDR3 region has the DNA TGTGCCAGCAGCCCTGAGGGACAGGGGTCCACCGGGGAGCTGTTTTTT. It is translated as CASSPEGQGSTGELFF.

This clonotype was seen repeatedly, ten times or more. The chain recombines TRBV20-1 with TRBJ1-1; TRBD1 aligns across 7 bases. V was clipped by 5 bases and J by 2 bases; unmatched bases: 11. Germline-derived CDR1 and CDR2 are DFQATT and SNEGSKA (reference sequence). The CDR3 sequence is 15 residues long. CDR3 sequence: CSAPKPGQRNTEAFF. CDR3 sequence (DNA): TGCAGTGCTCCTAAACCGGGACAGCGAAACACTGAAGCTTTCTTT.